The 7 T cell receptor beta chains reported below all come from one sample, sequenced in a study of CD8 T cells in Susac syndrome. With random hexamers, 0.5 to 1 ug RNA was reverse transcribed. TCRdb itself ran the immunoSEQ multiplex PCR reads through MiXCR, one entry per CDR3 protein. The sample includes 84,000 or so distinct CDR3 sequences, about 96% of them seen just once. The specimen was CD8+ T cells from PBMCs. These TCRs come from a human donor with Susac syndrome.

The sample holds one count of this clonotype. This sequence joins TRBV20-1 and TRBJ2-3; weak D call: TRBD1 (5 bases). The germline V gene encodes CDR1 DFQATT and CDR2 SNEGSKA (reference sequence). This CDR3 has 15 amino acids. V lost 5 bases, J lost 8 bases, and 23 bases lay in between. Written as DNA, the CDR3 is TGCAGTGCTGGGGCACCTCAGGATTACGGTCGTACGCAGTATTTT. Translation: CSAGAPQDYGRTQYF.

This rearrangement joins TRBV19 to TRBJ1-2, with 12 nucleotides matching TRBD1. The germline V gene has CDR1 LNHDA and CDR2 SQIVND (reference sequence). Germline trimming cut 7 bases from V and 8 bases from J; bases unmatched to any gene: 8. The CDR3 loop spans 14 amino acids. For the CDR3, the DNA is TGTGCCAGTAACCCGGGACAGGGGGCGCGAGGCTACACCTTC. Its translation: CASNPGQGARGYTF.

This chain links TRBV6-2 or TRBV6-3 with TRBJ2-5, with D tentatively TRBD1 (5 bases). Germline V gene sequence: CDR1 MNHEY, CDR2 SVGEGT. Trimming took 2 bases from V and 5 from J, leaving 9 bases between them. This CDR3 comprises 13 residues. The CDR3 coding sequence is TGTGCCAGCAGTTACACAGGTTGGGAGACCCAGTACTTC. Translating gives CASSYTGWETQYF.

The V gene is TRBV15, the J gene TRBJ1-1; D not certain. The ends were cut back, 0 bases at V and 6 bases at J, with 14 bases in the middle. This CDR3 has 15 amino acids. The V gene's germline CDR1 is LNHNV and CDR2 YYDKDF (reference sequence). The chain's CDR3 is CATSREFKGASEAFF. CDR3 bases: TGTGCCACCAGCAGAGAGTTCAAGGGTGCATCTGAAGCTTTCTTT.

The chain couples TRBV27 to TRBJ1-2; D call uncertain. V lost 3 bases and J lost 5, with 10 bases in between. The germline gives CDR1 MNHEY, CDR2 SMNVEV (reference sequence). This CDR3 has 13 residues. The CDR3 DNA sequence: TGTGCCAGCAGTTTTGGTGTGGAGTATGGCTACACCTTC. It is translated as CASSFGVEYGYTF.

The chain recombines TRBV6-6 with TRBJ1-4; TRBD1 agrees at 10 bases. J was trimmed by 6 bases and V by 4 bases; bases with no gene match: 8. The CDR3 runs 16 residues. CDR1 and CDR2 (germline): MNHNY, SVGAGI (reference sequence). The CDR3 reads CASSSLRGTGDEKLFF. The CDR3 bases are TGTGCCAGCAGTTCTCTCAGGGGGACAGGGGATGAAAAACTGTTTTTT.

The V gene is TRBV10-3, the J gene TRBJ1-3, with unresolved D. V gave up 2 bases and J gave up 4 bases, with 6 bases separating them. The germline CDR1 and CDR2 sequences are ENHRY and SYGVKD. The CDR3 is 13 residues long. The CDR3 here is CAISEAQGNTIYF. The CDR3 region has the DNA TGTGCCATCAGTGAGGCACAGGGAAACACCATATATTTT.